The clone carrying this T cell receptor (beta chain) has a handful of counts. Antigen specificity is unknown. V lost 5 bases, J lost 6 bases, and 16 bases lay in between. The CDR3 has 14 amino acids. Germline lookup yields CDR1 MDHEN and CDR2 SYDVKM. The sample comes from a study of metastatic and nonmetastatic thyroid tumors. With MiXCR, TCRdb reprocessed the PCR reads. The data show some 20,000 clones, approximately 17% seen once. Treatment of any kind had been given to no patient before thyroid surgery. Study findings and constraints: According to reports, the diversity of TCR beta was significantly higher in malignant thyroid tumors than in benign nodules, and this held in both blood and tumor samples.

This sequence originates from a male donor with papillary thyroid cancer or a benign thyroid nodule (not recorded which). Some clones in this sample may be carry-over from other donors' samples. The sample comprised blood. The chain employs TRBV28 and TRBJ1-1, with D perhaps TRBD1 (6 bases). In nucleotides, the CDR3 is TGTGCCAGCAGTCTCCGACAGGCTAGCGCTGAAGCTTTCTTT. It translates to CASSLRQASAEAFF.